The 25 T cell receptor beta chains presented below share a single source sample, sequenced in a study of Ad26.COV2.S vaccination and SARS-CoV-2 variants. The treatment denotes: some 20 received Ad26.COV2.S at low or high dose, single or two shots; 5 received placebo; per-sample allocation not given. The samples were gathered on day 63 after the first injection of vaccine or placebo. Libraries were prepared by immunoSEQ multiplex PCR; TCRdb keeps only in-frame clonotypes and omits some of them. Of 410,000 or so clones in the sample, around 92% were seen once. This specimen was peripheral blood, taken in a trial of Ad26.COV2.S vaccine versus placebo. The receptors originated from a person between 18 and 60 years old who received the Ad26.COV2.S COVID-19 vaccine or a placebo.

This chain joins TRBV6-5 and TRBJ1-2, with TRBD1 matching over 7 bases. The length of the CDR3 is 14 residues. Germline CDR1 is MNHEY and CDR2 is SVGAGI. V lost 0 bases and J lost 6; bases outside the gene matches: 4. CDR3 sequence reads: CASSYSQGRDGYTF. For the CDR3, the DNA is TGTGCCAGCAGTTACTCACAGGGGAGGGATGGCTACACCTTC.

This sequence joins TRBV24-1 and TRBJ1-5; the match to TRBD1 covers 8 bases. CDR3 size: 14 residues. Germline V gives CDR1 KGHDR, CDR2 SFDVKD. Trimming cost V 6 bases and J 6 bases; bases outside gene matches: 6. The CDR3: CATSRQGAGQPQHF. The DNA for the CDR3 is TGTGCCACCAGTCGGCAGGGGGCCGGTCAGCCCCAGCATTTT.

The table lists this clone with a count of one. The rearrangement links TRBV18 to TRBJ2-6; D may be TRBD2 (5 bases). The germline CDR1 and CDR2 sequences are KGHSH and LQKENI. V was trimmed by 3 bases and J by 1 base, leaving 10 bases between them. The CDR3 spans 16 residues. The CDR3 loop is CASSPLGRSGANVLTF. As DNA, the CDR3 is TGTGCCAGCTCACCGTTAGGGAGATCTGGGGCCAACGTCCTGACTTTC.

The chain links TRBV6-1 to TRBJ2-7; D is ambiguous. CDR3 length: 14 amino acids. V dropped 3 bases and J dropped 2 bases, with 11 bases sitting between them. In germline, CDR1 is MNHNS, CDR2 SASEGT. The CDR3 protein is CASSEQVRAYEQYF. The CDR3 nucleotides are TGTGCCAGCAGTGAGCAAGTCAGAGCCTACGAGCAGTACTTC.

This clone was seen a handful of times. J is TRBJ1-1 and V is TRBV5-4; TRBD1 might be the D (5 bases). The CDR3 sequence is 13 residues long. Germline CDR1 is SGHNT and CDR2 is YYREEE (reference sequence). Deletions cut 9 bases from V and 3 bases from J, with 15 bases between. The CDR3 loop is CATKRLGDTEAFF. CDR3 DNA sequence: TGTGCCACTAAACGTTTGGGGGACACTGAAGCTTTCTTT.

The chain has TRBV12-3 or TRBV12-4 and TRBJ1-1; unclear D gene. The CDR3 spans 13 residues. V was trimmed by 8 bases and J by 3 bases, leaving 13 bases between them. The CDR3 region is CASCDRGYTEAFF. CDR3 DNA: TGTGCCAGCTGCGATCGCGGGTACACTGAAGCTTTCTTT.

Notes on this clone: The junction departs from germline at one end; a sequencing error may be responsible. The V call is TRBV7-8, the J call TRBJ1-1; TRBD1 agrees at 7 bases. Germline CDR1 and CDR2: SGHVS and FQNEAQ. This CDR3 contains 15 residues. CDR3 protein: CASSGRGSMNAEAFF. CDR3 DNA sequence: TGTGCCAGCAGCGGCAGGGGGTCGATGAACGCTGAAGCTTTCTTT.

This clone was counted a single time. The chain's CDR3 is CASSFRGTGEQYF. CDR3 in DNA: TGTGCCAGCAGTTTTCGGGGGACGGGAGAGCAGTACTTC. The rearrangement links TRBV27 to TRBJ2-7; possibly TRBD2 for D (6 bases). The V and J ends lost 3 bases and 7 bases respectively, with 13 bases between them. The CDR3 loop spans 13 amino acids. CDR1 is MNHEY and CDR2 is SMNVEV in the germline V gene (reference sequence).

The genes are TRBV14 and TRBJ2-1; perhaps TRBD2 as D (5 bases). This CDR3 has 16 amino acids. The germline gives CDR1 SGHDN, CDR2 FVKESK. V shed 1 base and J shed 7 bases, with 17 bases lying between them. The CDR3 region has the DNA TGTGCCAGCAGCCAAGTAGTCACTAGACAAAGGAATGAGCAGTTCTTC. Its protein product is CASSQVVTRQRNEQFF.

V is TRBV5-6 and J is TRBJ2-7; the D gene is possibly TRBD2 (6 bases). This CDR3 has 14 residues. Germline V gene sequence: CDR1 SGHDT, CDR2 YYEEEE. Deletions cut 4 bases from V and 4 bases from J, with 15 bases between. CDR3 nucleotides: TGTGCCAGCAGCCCACCGGGAGCCTCTTACGAGCAGTACTTC. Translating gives CASSPPGASYEQYF.

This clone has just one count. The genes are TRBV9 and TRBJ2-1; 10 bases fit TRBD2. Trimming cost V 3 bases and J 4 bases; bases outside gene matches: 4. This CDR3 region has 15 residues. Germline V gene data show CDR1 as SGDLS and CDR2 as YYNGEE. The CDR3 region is CASSGSGGAYNEQFF. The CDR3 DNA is TGTGCCAGCAGCGGGAGCGGGGGGGCGTACAATGAGCAGTTCTTC.

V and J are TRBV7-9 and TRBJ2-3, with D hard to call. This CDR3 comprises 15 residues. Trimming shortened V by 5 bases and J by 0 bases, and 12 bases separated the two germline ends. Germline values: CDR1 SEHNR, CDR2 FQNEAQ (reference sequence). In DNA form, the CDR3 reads TGTGCCAGCAGCCTGCAGAGACCTAGCACAGATACGCAGTATTTT. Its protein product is CASSLQRPSTDTQYF. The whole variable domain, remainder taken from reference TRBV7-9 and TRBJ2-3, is DTGVSQNPRHKITKRGQNVTFRCDPISEHNRLYWYRQTLGQGPEFLTYFQNEAQLEKSRLLSDRFSAERPKGSFSTLEIQRTEQGDSAMYLCASSLQRPSTDTQYFGPGTRLTVL.

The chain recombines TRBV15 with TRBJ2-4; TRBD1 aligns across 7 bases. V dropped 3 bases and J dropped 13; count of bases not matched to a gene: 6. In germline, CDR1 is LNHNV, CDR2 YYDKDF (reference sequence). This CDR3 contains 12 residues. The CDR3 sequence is CATSSHRGGQYF. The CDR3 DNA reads TGTGCCACCAGCAGCCACAGGGGTGGACAGTACTTC.

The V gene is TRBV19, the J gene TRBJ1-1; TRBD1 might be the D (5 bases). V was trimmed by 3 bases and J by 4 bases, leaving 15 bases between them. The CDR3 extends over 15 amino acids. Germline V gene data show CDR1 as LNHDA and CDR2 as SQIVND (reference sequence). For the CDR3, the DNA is TGTGCCAGTAGTATCGGGCAGGGAACTCTCACTGAAGCTTTCTTT. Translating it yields CASSIGQGTLTEAFF.

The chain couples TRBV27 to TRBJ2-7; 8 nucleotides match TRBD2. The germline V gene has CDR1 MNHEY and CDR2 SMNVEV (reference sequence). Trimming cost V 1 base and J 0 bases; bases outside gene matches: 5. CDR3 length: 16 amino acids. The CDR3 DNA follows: TGTGCCAGCAGTTTATTATCGGGAGGGCGCTCCTACGAGCAGTACTTC. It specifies CASSLLSGGRSYEQYF.

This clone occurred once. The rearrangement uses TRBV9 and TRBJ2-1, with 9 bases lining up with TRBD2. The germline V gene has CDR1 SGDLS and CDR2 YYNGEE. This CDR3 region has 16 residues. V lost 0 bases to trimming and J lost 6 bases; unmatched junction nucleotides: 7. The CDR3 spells CASSVAGTSYSNEQFF. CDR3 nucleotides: TGTGCCAGCAGCGTAGCCGGGACTAGCTATTCCAATGAGCAGTTCTTC.

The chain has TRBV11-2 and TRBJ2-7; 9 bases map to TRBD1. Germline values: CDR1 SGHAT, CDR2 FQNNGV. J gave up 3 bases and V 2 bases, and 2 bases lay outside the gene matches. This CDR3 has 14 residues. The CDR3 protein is CASSLSTGGYEQYF. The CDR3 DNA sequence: TGTGCCAGCAGCTTATCGACAGGGGGCTACGAGCAGTACTTC.

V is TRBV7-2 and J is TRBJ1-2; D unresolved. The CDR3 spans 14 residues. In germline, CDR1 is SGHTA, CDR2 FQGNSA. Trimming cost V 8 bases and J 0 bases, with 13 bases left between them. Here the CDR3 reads CASRGPNSNYGYTF. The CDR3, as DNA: TGTGCCAGCCGAGGCCCAAATTCTAACTATGGCTACACCTTC.

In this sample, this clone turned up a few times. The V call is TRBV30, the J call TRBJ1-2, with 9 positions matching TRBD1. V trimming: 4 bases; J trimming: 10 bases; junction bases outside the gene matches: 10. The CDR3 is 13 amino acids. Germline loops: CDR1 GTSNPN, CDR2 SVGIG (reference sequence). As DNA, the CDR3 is TGTGCCTGGAATCAACAGGGGGCTGCAATCTACACCTTC. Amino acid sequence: CAWNQQGAAIYTF.

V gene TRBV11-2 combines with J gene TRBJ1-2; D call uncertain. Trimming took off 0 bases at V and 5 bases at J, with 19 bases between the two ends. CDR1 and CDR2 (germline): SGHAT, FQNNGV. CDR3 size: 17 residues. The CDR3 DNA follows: TGTGCCAGCAGCTTAGATTCCGGGATCGGGATCCGATATGGCTACACCTTC. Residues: CASSLDSGIGIRYGYTF. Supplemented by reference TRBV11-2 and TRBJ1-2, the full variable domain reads EAGVAQSPRYKIIEKRQSVAFWCNPISGHATLYWYQQILGQGPKLLIQFQNNGVVDDSQLPKDRFSAERLKGVDSTLKIQPAKLEDSAVYLCASSLDSGIGIRYGYTFGSGTRLTVV.

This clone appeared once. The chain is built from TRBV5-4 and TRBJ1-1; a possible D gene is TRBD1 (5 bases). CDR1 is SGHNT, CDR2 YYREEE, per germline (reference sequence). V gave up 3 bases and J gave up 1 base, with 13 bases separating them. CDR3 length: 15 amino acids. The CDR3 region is CASSSTGTANTEAFF. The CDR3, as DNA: TGTGCCAGCAGCTCAACCGGGACGGCGAACACTGAAGCTTTCTTT.

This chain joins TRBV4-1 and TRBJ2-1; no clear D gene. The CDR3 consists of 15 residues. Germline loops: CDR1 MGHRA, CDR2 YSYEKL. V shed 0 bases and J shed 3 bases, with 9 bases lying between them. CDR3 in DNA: TGCGCCAGCAGCCAAGATCAGGATAGCTACAATGAGCAGTTCTTC. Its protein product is CASSQDQDSYNEQFF.

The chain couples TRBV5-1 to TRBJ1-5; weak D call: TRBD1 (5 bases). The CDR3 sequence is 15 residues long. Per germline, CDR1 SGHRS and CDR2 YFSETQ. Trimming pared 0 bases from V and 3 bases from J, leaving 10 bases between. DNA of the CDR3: TGCGCCAGCAGCTTGGGGGGAGGGGACAATCAGCCCCAGCATTTT. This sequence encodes CASSLGGGDNQPQHF.

Written as DNA, the CDR3 is TGTGCCAGCAGCTTGCCCATCCATGGCTACACCTTC. Its protein is CASSLPIHGYTF. The J gene is TRBJ1-2, the V gene TRBV5-5; D gene unclear. CDR3 length: 12 amino acids. V was trimmed by 1 base and J by 6 bases, leaving 7 bases between them. Germline values: CDR1 SGHKS, CDR2 YYEKEE (reference sequence).

The CDR3 loop is CASRDRVGHYGYTF. DNA for the CDR3: TGTGCCAGCAGGGACAGGGTGGGGCACTATGGCTACACCTTC. The genes are TRBV6-5 and TRBJ1-2, with 8 bases matching TRBD1. V lost 6 bases to trimming and J lost 3 bases; unmatched junction nucleotides: 6. The CDR3 sequence is 14 residues long. The germline V gene encodes CDR1 MNHEY and CDR2 SVGAGI.